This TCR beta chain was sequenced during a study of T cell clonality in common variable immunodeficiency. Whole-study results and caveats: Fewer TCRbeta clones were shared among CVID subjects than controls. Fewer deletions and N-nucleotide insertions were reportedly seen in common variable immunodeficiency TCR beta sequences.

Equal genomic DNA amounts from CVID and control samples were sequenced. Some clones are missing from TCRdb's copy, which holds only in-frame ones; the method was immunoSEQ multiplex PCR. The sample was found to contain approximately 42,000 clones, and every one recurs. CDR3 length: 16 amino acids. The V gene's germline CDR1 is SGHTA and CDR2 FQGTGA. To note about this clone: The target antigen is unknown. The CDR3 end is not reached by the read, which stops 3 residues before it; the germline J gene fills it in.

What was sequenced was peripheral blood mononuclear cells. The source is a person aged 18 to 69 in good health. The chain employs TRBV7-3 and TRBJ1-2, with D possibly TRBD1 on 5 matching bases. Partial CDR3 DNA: TGTGCCAGCAGCCCCGATAGCGGGACCAAGGGAGATACC. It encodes CASSPDSGTKGDT. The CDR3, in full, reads CASSPDSGTKGDTYTF.